These 27 T cell receptor beta chains originate from one sample sequenced in a study of post-analysis software for immune sequencing data. Prepared TCR beta cDNA libraries contained unique molecular identifiers. TCRdb redid the calling of the PCR reads with MiXCR, one entry per CDR3 protein. The repertoire has 350,000 to 450,000 distinct CDR3 sequences, 30% to 40% of them found once; the top ten carry about 7.6%. Antigen specificity for these receptors is unknown. Study-wide points: Patients showed TRBV5-6, TRBV5-1 and TRBV20-1 among a few TRBV segments more frequent than in controls.

Source material: blood. The receptors derive from a girl aged 2-15 years with multiple sclerosis.

This clonotype came up a few times. The V gene is TRBV4-1, the J gene TRBJ1-2; D remains ambiguous. Deletions cut 0 bases from V and 4 bases from J, with 15 bases between. This CDR3 is built from 16 residues. Germline lookup yields CDR1 MGHRA and CDR2 YSYEKL. This chain's CDR3 is CASSQEGLPDLYGYTF. The CDR3 DNA sequence: TGCGCCAGCAGCCAAGAGGGGTTGCCGGATCTCTATGGCTACACCTTC.

The CDR3 loop reads CASSSSGTGPGYGYTF. The CDR3 DNA sequence: TGTGCCAGCAGCTCCTCCGGGACAGGGCCTGGATATGGCTACACCTTC. The rearrangement joins TRBV7-9 to TRBJ1-2; TRBD1 matches 9 bases. The length of the CDR3 is 16 residues. The J segment lost 5 bases and the V segment lost 4 bases, leaving 11 bases of the junction unmatched. The germline V gene encodes CDR1 SEHNR and CDR2 FQNEAQ (reference sequence).

This clonotype was seen only a few times. The chain carries TRBV29-1 and TRBJ1-4; D may be TRBD1 (5 bases). V lost 4 bases and J lost 7, with 19 bases in between. This CDR3 spans 15 amino acids. Germline loops: CDR1 SQVTM, CDR2 ANQGSEA. The CDR3 spells CSVVAGTSSSEKLFF. For the CDR3, the DNA is TGCAGCGTTGTAGCCGGGACCAGCTCGAGTGAAAAACTGTTTTTT. Full variable domain (missing parts from reference TRBV29-1 and TRBJ1-4): SAVISQKPSRDICQRGTSLTIQCQVDSQVTMMFWYRQQPGQSLTLIATANQGSEATYESGFVIDKFPISRPNLTFSTLTVSNMSPEDSSIYLCSVVAGTSSSEKLFFGSGTQLSVL.

The chain couples TRBV3-1 to TRBJ2-1; 11 bases line up with TRBD2. V lost 3 bases, J lost 10 bases, and 11 bases stayed unmatched. This CDR3 spans 16 amino acids. Germline V CDR1 and CDR2: LGHDT, YNNKEL (reference sequence). The CDR3 bases are TGTGCCAGCAGCCATAGTGGCACTAGCGGGGGAACCGAGCAGTTCTTC. Encoded protein: CASSHSGTSGGTEQFF.

The V call is TRBV2, the J call TRBJ2-7; TRBD2 aligns across 12 bases. Germline V gene data show CDR1 as SNHLY and CDR2 as FYNNEI. The J segment lost 9 bases and the V segment lost 5 bases, leaving 14 bases of the junction unmatched. The CDR3 length is 16 residues. The CDR3 DNA reads as TGTGCCAGCAGTCGCCTCACGACTAGCGGGAGTGGCGCGCAGTACTTC. Translating gives CASSRLTTSGSGAQYF.

The chain couples TRBV3-1 to TRBJ2-7; D gene uncertain. Germline CDR1 is LGHDT and CDR2 is YNNKEL (reference sequence). V was shortened by 2 bases and J by 2 bases, with 10 bases between the two germline ends. This CDR3 comprises 14 residues. In DNA, the CDR3 is TGTGCCAGCAGCCAATCCCCGGGCACCTACGAGCAGTACTTC. Amino acid sequence: CASSQSPGTYEQYF.

The chain uses TRBV6-2 or TRBV6-3 and TRBJ2-1; 10 nucleotides align to TRBD2. V was pared by 5 bases and J by 8 bases, with 6 bases of the junction left unmatched. Germline V CDR1 and CDR2: MNHEY, SVGEGT. The CDR3 is 14 residues long. The CDR3 bases are TGTGCCAGCAGTGAGCGGGGGGGCCTCGATGAGCAGTTCTTC. Its protein is CASSERGGLDEQFF.

Note on this clonotype: The junction shows a germline mismatch at one end, possibly a read error. The chain links TRBV9 to TRBJ1-2; D may be TRBD1 (5 bases). Germline V gene data show CDR1 as SGDLS and CDR2 as YYNGEE. This CDR3 comprises 17 residues. The CDR3 loop reads CASSPPSRGGSNYDYTF. The DNA of the CDR3 is TGTGCCAGCAGTCCACCCTCACGGGGGGGATCGAACTATGACTACACCTTC.

The rearrangement links TRBV29-1 to TRBJ2-5, with TRBD2 as a possible D gene (7 bases). Trimming pared 3 bases from V and 5 bases from J, leaving 16 bases between. This CDR3 has 14 amino acids. Germline lookup yields CDR1 SQVTM and CDR2 ANQGSEA. In DNA form, the CDR3 reads TGCAGCGTTGAGCTGGCGGGGGCCGGGGAGACCCAGTACTTC. Translated: CSVELAGAGETQYF.

The J gene is TRBJ1-4, the V gene TRBV5-1, with D unresolved. Germline V gene lookup returns CDR1 SGHRS and CDR2 YFSETQ. Deletions cut 2 bases from V and 5 bases from J, with 10 bases between. The CDR3 covers 14 residues. For the CDR3, the DNA is TGCGCCAGCAGCTTCGACGACTACAATGAAAAACTGTTTTTT. It specifies CASSFDDYNEKLFF.

V and J are TRBV28 and TRBJ2-3; D tentatively reads TRBD1 or TRBD2 (6 bases each). The germline V gene has CDR1 MDHEN and CDR2 SYDVKM. The CDR3 contains 17 residues. V lost 6 bases and J 7 bases, leaving 26 bases between the germline ends. The CDR3 sequence: CASSPRTGVNRVHTQYF. The CDR3 DNA is TGTGCCAGCAGCCCAAGGACGGGGGTCAACAGGGTCCATACGCAGTATTTT.

The V and J genes are TRBV7-9 and TRBJ2-7; 8 bases are a match to TRBD1. CDR1 and CDR2 (germline): SEHNR, FQNEAQ (reference sequence). The V and J ends lost 6 bases and 2 bases, in that order; junction bases with no gene match: 6. The CDR3 is made up of 14 amino acids. CDR3 residues: CASSRQGSTYEQYF. CDR3 coding DNA: TGTGCCAGCAGTAGACAGGGGAGTACCTACGAGCAGTACTTC.

This chain joins TRBV11-2 and TRBJ1-1; 8 bases fit TRBD1. This CDR3 comprises 15 residues. The germline V gene encodes CDR1 SGHAT and CDR2 FQNNGV. Trimming took 3 bases from V and 5 from J; bases not matched to a gene: 8. The CDR3: CASSFLQGASTEAFF. CDR3 bases: TGTGCCAGCAGCTTTTTGCAGGGGGCGAGTACTGAAGCTTTCTTT.

The V gene is TRBV3-1, the J gene TRBJ1-2, with D hard to call. V gave up 1 base and J gave up 3 bases, with 6 bases separating them. CDR1 is LGHDT and CDR2 is YNNKEL in the germline V gene (reference sequence). This CDR3 comprises 13 residues. The CDR3 DNA reads as TGTGCCAGCAGCCAAGGAGCTCACTATGGCTACACCTTC. Protein product: CASSQGAHYGYTF.

This CDR3 is CASSLLSERTEAFF. In nucleotides, the CDR3 is TGTGCCAGCAGCCTACTGAGCGAACGCACTGAAGCTTTCTTT. V and J are TRBV7-9 and TRBJ1-1; D unresolved. Trimming took 5 bases from V and 4 from J, leaving 14 bases between them. The CDR3 length is 14 residues. Germline CDR1 and CDR2: SEHNR and FQNEAQ (reference sequence).

Worth noting for this clonotype: An end of the junction does not agree with germline; a read error may underlie this. This sequence joins TRBV29-1 and TRBJ2-7, with a tentative D call TRBD2 (6 bases). The length of the CDR3 is 15 residues. Germline CDR1 reads SQVTM; CDR2 reads ANQGSEA. The CDR3 is CGVEVRDGRTYEQYF. The CDR3 bases are TGCGGCGTTGAAGTCCGGGACGGGAGAACCTACGAGCAGTACTTC.

This clonotype was counted between two and nine times. The chain links TRBV5-6 to TRBJ2-6; D gene uncertain. V gave up 0 bases and J gave up 2 bases, with 12 bases separating them. Germline V CDR1 and CDR2: SGHDT, YYEEEE. The length of the CDR3 is 17 residues. The CDR3 DNA follows: TGTGCCAGCAGCTTGGTGGCGGAGTCGCCTGGGGCCAACGTCCTGACTTTC. Its protein product is CASSLVAESPGANVLTF.

This chain links TRBV7-8 with TRBJ2-6, with a tentative D call TRBD1 (6 bases). CDR3 length equals 19 residues. Germline V gives CDR1 SGHVS, CDR2 FQNEAQ. V was cut by 5 bases and J by 0 bases, with 20 bases left in between. CDR3 DNA sequence: TGTGCCAGCAGCCCCACAGGGTATGGGACCGACTCTGGGGCCAACGTCCTGACTTTC. It translates to CASSPTGYGTDSGANVLTF.

The CDR3 here is CASSLEPSNTGELFF. DNA of the CDR3: TGCGCCAGCAGCTTGGAACCATCGAACACCGGGGAGCTGTTTTTT. The chain has TRBV5-1 and TRBJ2-2, with D hard to call. The ends were cut back, 0 bases at V and 0 bases at J, with 6 bases in the middle. Germline CDR1 and CDR2: SGHRS and YFSETQ. The CDR3 runs 15 residues.

V is TRBV4-1 and J is TRBJ2-3; 11 positions match TRBD1. The germline V gene encodes CDR1 MGHRA and CDR2 YSYEKL. After removal of 1 base from V and 5 bases from J, the junction contained 8 bases not matched to a gene. The CDR3 is made up of 17 amino acids. For the CDR3, the DNA is TGCGCCAGCAGCCAAGGGACCGGGACAGGGGGAGGAGATACGCAGTATTTT. Translation: CASSQGTGTGGGDTQYF.

The chain carries TRBV12-3 or TRBV12-4 and TRBJ2-1; 12 bases agree with TRBD1. Trimming removed 1 base from V and 1 base from J; junction bases left unmatched: 8. The CDR3 loop spans 19 amino acids. The CDR3 here is CASSLGDRGLLLSYNEQFF. The CDR3 DNA sequence: TGTGCCAGCAGTTTAGGGGACAGGGGGCTGCTCCTTTCCTACAATGAGCAGTTCTTC.

V usage is TRBV6-5 and J usage is TRBJ2-7, with D maybe TRBD2 (7 bases). Looked up from germline, CDR1 is MNHEY and CDR2 is SVGAGI. The ends were cut back, 6 bases at V and 1 base at J, with 16 bases in the middle. The CDR3 runs 15 residues. The CDR3 reads CASRFGEGGSYEQYF. CDR3 DNA sequence: TGTGCCAGCAGATTCGGCGAGGGGGGGTCCTACGAGCAGTACTTC.

This clonotype came up a few times. The chain carries TRBV20-1 and TRBJ2-5; D perhaps matches TRBD2 (6 bases). This CDR3 region has 11 residues. V lost 5 bases to trimming and J lost 5 bases, with 9 bases between them. The germline CDR1 and CDR2 sequences are DFQATT and SNEGSKA (reference sequence). CDR3 bases: TGCAGTGCTCCCCGGGGGGAGACCCAGTACTTC. Translation gives CSAPRGETQYF.

The chain has TRBV20-1 and TRBJ2-7, with 11 bases identical to TRBD1. Looked up from germline, CDR1 is DFQATT and CDR2 is SNEGSKA (reference sequence). V was clipped by 7 bases and J by 1 base; unmatched bases: 3. CDR3 length: 13 residues. The CDR3 DNA follows: TGCAGTGGCCGGGACAGGGGGTCCTACGAGCAGTACTTC. Amino acid sequence: CSGRDRGSYEQYF.

This rearrangement joins TRBV4-2 to TRBJ2-2, with D perhaps matching TRBD2 (6 bases). Germline CDR1 reads LGHNA; CDR2 reads YNFKEQ. The CDR3 runs 15 residues. Deletions cut 4 bases from V and 2 bases from J, with 11 bases between. CDR3: CASSPTGTNTGELFF. The CDR3, as DNA: TGTGCCAGCAGCCCAACCGGGACTAACACCGGGGAGCTGTTTTTT.

V usage is TRBV27 and J usage is TRBJ2-7; 8 bases map to TRBD1. Trimming cost V 3 bases and J 1 base; bases outside gene matches: 11. Germline loops: CDR1 MNHEY, CDR2 SMNVEV (reference sequence). The CDR3 has 17 amino acids. The CDR3 sequence is CASSLGTGRTGSYEQYF. CDR3 bases: TGTGCCAGCAGTTTGGGGACCGGTAGGACAGGGTCCTACGAGCAGTACTTC.

In nucleotides, the CDR3 is TGCAGTGCTAGAGGGGTTTTAGCGGGGAGCACAGATACGCAGTATTTT. This encodes CSARGVLAGSTDTQYF. The V call is TRBV20-1, the J call TRBJ2-3; the match to TRBD2 covers 8 bases. The CDR3 sequence is 16 residues long. Germline CDR1 reads DFQATT; CDR2 reads SNEGSKA (reference sequence). V lost 1 base and J lost 0; bases outside the gene matches: 6.